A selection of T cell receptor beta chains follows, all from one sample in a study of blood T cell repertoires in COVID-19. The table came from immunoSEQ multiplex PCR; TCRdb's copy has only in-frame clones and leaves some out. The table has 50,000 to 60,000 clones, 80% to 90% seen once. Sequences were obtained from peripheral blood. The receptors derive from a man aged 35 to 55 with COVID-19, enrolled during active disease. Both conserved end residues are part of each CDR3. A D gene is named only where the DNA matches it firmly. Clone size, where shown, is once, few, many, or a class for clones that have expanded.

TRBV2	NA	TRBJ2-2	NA	CASSGENTGELFF	TGTGCCAGCAGTGGAGAAAACACCGGGGAGCTGTTTTTT
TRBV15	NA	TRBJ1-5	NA	CATSRLGGQMPQHF	TGTGCCACCAGCCGTCTGGGGGGGCAGATGCCCCAGCATTTT
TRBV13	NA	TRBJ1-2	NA	CASSLEEAGGYTF	TGTGCCAGCAGCTTAGAGGAGGCTGGGGGCTACACCTTC
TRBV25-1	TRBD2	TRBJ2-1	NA	CASRLAGGSYNEQFF	TGTGCCAGCAGACTAGCGGGAGGATCCTACAATGAGCAGTTCTTC
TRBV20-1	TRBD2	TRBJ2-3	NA	CSAKPGLAQYF	TGCAGTGCTAAACCGGGACTAGCGCAGTATTTT
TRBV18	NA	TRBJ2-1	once	CASSGSSGANEQFF	TGTGCCAGCTCAGGGTCCAGTGGAGCCAATGAGCAGTTCTTC
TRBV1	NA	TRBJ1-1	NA	CTSSQDRTGWSGTEAFF	TGCACCAGCAGCCAAGATCGTACAGGGTGGAGTGGCACTGAAGCTTTCTTT
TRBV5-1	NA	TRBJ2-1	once	CASSLGTVSYNEQFF	TGCGCCAGCAGCTTGGGAACTGTTTCCTACAATGAGCAGTTCTTC
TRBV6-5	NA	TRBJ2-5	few	CASSQSGGRGETQYF	TGTGCCAGCAGTCAATCCGGGGGTCGCGGCGAGACCCAGTACTTC
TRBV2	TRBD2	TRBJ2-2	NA	CASKPGLAGANTGELFF	TGTGCCAGCAAACCGGGACTAGCGGGGGCGAACACCGGGGAGCTGTTTTTT
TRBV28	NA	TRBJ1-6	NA	CASSQGTGLYNSPLHF	TGTGCCAGCAGCCAGGGTACAGGGCTCTATAATTCACCCCTCCACTTT
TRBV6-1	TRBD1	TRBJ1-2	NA	CASSEQGSTGNYGYTF	TGTGCCAGCAGCGAACAGGGGTCCACCGGGAACTATGGCTACACCTTC
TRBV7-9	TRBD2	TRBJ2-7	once	CASSPPLGTSGGEGGEQYF	TGTGCCAGCAGCCCCCCCCTCGGCACTAGCGGGGGCGAAGGGGGTGAGCAGTACTTC
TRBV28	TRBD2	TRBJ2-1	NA	CASSLTTGGPSGEQFF	TGTGCCAGCAGTCTCACGACGGGAGGGCCCTCTGGAGAGCAGTTCTTC
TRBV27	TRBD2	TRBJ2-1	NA	CASSLGLAAYNEQFF	TGTGCCAGCAGTTTGGGACTAGCGGCCTACAATGAGCAGTTCTTC
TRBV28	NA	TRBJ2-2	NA	CASSSPGNTGELFF	TGTGCCAGCAGTTCGCCGGGGAACACCGGGGAGCTGTTTTTT
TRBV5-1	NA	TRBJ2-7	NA	CASRRDSASYEQYF	TGCGCCAGTAGACGAGACTCCGCATCCTACGAGCAGTACTTC
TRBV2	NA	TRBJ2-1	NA	CASSEGAARPFF	TGTGCCAGCAGTGAGGGGGCAGCTCGTCCGTTCTTC
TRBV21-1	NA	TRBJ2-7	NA	CASSRGDSPYEQYF	TGTGCCAGCAGCAGAGGGGACAGTCCCTACGAGCAGTACTTC
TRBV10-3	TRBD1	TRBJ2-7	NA	CASPGQASYEQYF	TGTGCCTCTCCGGGACAGGCCTCCTACGAGCAGTACTTC
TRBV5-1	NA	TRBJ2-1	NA	CASSFLAYKGGEQFF	TGCGCCAGCAGCTTCCTTGCGTACAAAGGGGGTGAGCAGTTCTTC
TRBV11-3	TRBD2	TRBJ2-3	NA	CASSLTSGDTDTQYF	TGTGCCAGCAGTTTGACTAGCGGGGACACAGATACGCAGTATTTT
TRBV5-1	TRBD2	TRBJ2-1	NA	CASSLAASGSSRFF	TGCGCCAGCAGCTTGGCCGCTAGCGGGAGCTCCCGGTTCTTC
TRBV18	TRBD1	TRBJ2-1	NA	CASSPRQGDYNEQFF	TGTGCCAGCTCACCTCGACAGGGAGACTACAATGAGCAGTTCTTC
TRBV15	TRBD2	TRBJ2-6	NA	CATSRGGALSTGANVLTF	TGTGCCACCAGTCGGGGGGGGGCCTTATCGACTGGGGCCAACGTCCTGACTTTC
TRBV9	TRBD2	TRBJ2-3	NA	CASGPSGGTDTQYF	TGTGCCAGCGGTCCTAGCGGGGGCACAGATACGCAGTATTTT
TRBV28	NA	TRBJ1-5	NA	CASSFLGGGNQPQHF	TGTGCCAGCAGTTTCTTAGGGGGGGGGAATCAGCCCCAGCATTTT
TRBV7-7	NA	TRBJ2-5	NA	CASSPSVETQYF	TGTGCTAGCAGCCCTAGCGTAGAGACCCAGTACTTC
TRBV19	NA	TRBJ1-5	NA	CASSIGGIYSNQPQHF	TGTGCCAGTAGTATAGGAGGGATTTATAGCAATCAGCCCCAGCATTTT
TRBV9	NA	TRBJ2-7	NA	CASSVGGGIPYEQYF	TGTGCCAGCAGCGTAGGAGGAGGGATCCCCTACGAGCAGTACTTC
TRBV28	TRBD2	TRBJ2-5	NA	CASSYSSGGARETQYF	TGTGCCAGCAGTTATTCCAGCGGGGGGGCCCGTGAGACCCAGTACTTC
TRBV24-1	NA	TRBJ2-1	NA	CATSDFSSYNEQFF	TGTGCCACCAGCGACTTTAGTTCCTACAATGAGCAGTTCTTC
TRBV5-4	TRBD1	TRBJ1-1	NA	CASSPGDRDTEAFF	TGTGCCAGCAGCCCAGGGGACAGGGACACTGAAGCTTTCTTT
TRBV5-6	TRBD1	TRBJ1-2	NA	CASSPGQVPNGYTF	TGTGCCAGCAGCCCCGGACAGGTCCCCAATGGCTACACCTTC
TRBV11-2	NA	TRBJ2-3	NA	CASSFPSYYTDTQYF	TGTGCCAGCAGCTTCCCGTCTTACTACACAGATACGCAGTATTTT
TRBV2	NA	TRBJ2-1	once	CASSKGGGVYNEQFF	TGTGCCAGCAGTAAAGGAGGGGGGGTTTACAATGAGCAGTTCTTC
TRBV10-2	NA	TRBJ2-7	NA	CASRPLSYEQYF	TGCGCCAGCCGGCCACTAAGTTACGAGCAGTACTTC
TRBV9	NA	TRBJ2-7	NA	CASSGGGPYEQYF	TGTGCCAGCAGCGGAGGAGGGCCCTACGAGCAGTACTTC
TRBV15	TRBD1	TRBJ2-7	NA	CATSRNTGGDEQYF	TGTGCCACCAGCCGCAATACAGGGGGCGACGAGCAGTACTTC
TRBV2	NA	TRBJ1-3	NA	CASSERVSRNTIYF	TGTGCCAGCAGTGAACGGGTTAGTCGAAACACCATATATTTT
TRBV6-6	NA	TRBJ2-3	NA	CASSYPSTDTQYF	TGTGCCAGCAGTTACCCGAGCACAGATACGCAGTATTTT
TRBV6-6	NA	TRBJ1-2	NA	CACEVRGYGNSGYTF	TGTGCCTGCGAGGTCAGGGGCTATGGAAATAGCGGCTACACCTTC
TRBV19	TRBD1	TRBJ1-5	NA	CASSTTARQGNQPQHF	TGTGCCAGTAGTACCACCGCTAGACAGGGGAACCAGCCCCAGCATTTT
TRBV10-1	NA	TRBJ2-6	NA	CASSEPNVLTF	TGCGCCAGCAGTGAGCCTAACGTCCTGACTTTC
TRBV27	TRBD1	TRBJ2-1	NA	CASSSRQGGFDEQFF	TGTGCCAGCAGTTCCCGACAGGGGGGGTTTGATGAGCAGTTCTTC
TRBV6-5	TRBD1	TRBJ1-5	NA	CASSTTGVNQPQHF	TGTGCCAGCAGTACTACAGGGGTCAATCAGCCCCAGCATTTT
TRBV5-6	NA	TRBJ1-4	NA	CASSLVGAEKLFF	TGTGCCAGCAGCTTGGTGGGCGCTGAAAAACTGTTTTTT
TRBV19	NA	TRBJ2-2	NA	CASSIFGPGGTGELFF	NA
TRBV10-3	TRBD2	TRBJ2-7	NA	CAISGTSDSYEQYF	TGTGCCATCAGTGGGACTAGCGACTCCTACGAGCAGTACTTC
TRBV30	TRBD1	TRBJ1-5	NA	CAWGTDQNQPQHF	TGTGCTTGGGGGACAGACCAGAATCAGCCCCAGCATTTT
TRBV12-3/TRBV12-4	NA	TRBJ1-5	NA	CASSYEVGQPQHF	TGTGCCAGCAGTTACGAGGTCGGCCAGCCCCAGCATTTT
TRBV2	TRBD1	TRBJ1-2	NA	CASRDGTGQGYTF	TGTGCCAGCAGAGACGGGACAGGGCAGGGCTACACCTTC
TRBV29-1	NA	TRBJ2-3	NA	CSVQRLITDTQYF	TGCAGCGTCCAACGACTCATCACAGATACGCAGTATTTT